This record concerns one TCR beta chain sequence. In the original processing: Quantification of nucleated cells was approximated via reference gene primer amplification. The data were produced by immunoSEQ multiplex PCR, yet TCRdb's version contains in-frame clones alone and is incomplete. V and J calls and clone size come straight from that table; D and trimming were deduced from the DNA. Of about 87,000 clones listed, about four fifths were seen once; the top ten hold about 2%. The entry originates in a study of blood T cell repertoires in COVID-19. Background on the study: Acute and convalescent COVID-19 samples came from the United States, Italy and Spain. Nucleic acid was either cDNA or gDNA, and it came from T cells, B-cell-depleted T cells, or PBMCs.

In germline, CDR1 is SGHTA, CDR2 FQGTGA. The CDR3 is made up of 14 amino acids. Trimming stripped 5 bases from V and 5 bases from J, with 13 bases between. The source material was peripheral blood. This clonotype originated in a woman in her 70s with acute or convalescent COVID-19. The chain combines TRBV7-3 with TRBJ2-1, with a possible D match to TRBD1 (6 bases). The CDR3 nucleotides read TGTGCCAGCAGCCCCTGGACAGAGAACAATGAGCAGTTCTTC. It encodes CASSPWTENNEQFF.